Listed here are 2 T cell receptor beta chains from one sample, sequenced in a study of identical twins. TCRdb recomputed calls from the 5' RACE reads with MiXCR, one row per CDR3 protein. Of approximately 1.8 million distinct CDR3 sequences listed, under 35% are singletons. Sequencing was done on a sample of cord blood. The receptors come from a newborn girl in good health.

This clonotype was counted only a few times. The chain couples TRBV20-1 to TRBJ2-7; 7 positions match TRBD1. The germline CDR1 and CDR2 sequences are DFQATT and SNEGSKA (reference sequence). CDR3 length: 14 residues. The V and J ends lost 4 bases and 1 base, in that order; junction bases with no gene match: 7. The CDR3 spells CSAKEGARSYEQYF. CDR3 sequence (DNA): TGCAGTGCTAAAGAGGGGGCAAGATCCTACGAGCAGTACTTC.

The sample holds one count of this clonotype. One end of the junction fails to match germline, which may point to a read error. J is TRBJ1-1 and V is TRBV5-4; maybe TRBD1 (5 bases). CDR1 and CDR2 (germline): SGHNT, YYREEE (reference sequence). The CDR3 totals 13 residues. CDR3 bases: TGTGCCGGCAGCTTTAGGGGCGACACTGAAGCTTTCTTT. Its translation is CAGSFRGDTEAFF.